The 24 T cell receptor beta chains given below trace back to one sample, sequenced in a study of shared clonotypes between healthy human individuals. Measured with immunoSEQ multiplex PCR; TCRdb has only the in-frame clones, and not every one. The sample includes over a million clones, approximately 68% seen only once; the top ten take over 1.3%. The sample comprised memory CD4+ T cells sorted from blood. The sample's subset: CD45RA-negative fraction. These receptors were obtained from a man aged 18 to 29 in good health.

This sequence joins TRBV27 and TRBJ1-1; D call uncertain. The V end lost 3 bases, the J end lost 1 base, and 9 bases lay between the germline ends. Germline CDR1 is MNHEY and CDR2 is SMNVEV (reference sequence). The CDR3 length is 14 residues. The CDR3 sequence: CASSLGRQNTEAFF. CDR3 in DNA: TGTGCCAGCAGTTTGGGGAGGCAGAACACTGAAGCTTTCTTT.

The chain combines TRBV7-8 with TRBJ2-7; D is perhaps TRBD1 or TRBD2 (5 bases each). This CDR3 is 14 amino acids long. Per germline, CDR1 SGHVS and CDR2 FQNEAQ. V was clipped by 1 base and J by 0 bases, with 7 bases between them. This CDR3 is CASSLGGTSYEQYF. The DNA for the CDR3 is TGTGCCAGCAGCTTAGGGGGGACCTCCTACGAGCAGTACTTC.

There are a few counts of this clone. The chain has TRBV6-1 and TRBJ1-1; D is ambiguous. Trimming removed 5 bases from V and 1 base from J, with 8 bases in between. Germline V gene lookup returns CDR1 MNHNS and CDR2 SASEGT. This CDR3 contains 13 residues. The CDR3 DNA follows: TGTGCCAGCAGTTCTCAGCCGAACACTGAAGCTTTCTTT. Protein: CASSSQPNTEAFF.

The sample holds a few counts of this clone. This chain connects TRBV28 to TRBJ2-7, with D maybe TRBD2 (6 bases). The CDR3 consists of 19 residues. V lost 5 bases, J lost 2 bases, and 28 bases lay in between. The germline V gene has CDR1 MDHEN and CDR2 SYDVKM. The CDR3 DNA follows: TGTGCCAGCAGTCAAGACCGTACGACCGTCCGGGGACTGGCCTACGAGCAGTACTTC. Residues: CASSQDRTTVRGLAYEQYF. Variable domain in full (rest from reference TRBV28 and TRBJ2-7): DVKVTQSSRYLVKRTGEKVFLECVQDMDHENMFWYRQDPGLGLRLIYFSYDVKMKEKGDIPEGYSVSREKKERFSLILESASTNQTSMYLCASSQDRTTVRGLAYEQYFGPGTRLTVT.

There are many counts of this clone. V is TRBV9 and J is TRBJ2-1; the match to TRBD1 covers 10 bases. With V trimmed by 4 bases and J by 7 bases, 11 bases remained unmatched. Per germline, CDR1 SGDLS and CDR2 YYNGEE. The CDR3 sequence is 16 residues long. CDR3 loop: CASSSRTGGVSNEQFF. The CDR3 DNA is TGTGCCAGCAGCTCGCGGACAGGGGGGGTGAGTAATGAGCAGTTCTTC.

The V and J genes are TRBV29-1 and TRBJ2-5, with D perhaps TRBD1 (6 bases). The J call may be faulty, since TRBJ2-7 better matches the DNA end. Germline loops: CDR1 SQVTM, CDR2 ANQGSEA. CDR3 size: 14 residues. CDR3: CSVDVQGRKDEQYF. The CDR3 nucleotides are TGCAGCGTTGATGTTCAGGGGCGGAAGGACGAGCAGTACTTC.

The chain is built from TRBV5-1 and TRBJ2-3, with 11 bases identical to TRBD2. Trimming at V came to 4 bases and at J to 0 bases, leaving 4 bases not matched to a gene. Per germline, CDR1 SGHRS and CDR2 YFSETQ. CDR3 size: 16 residues. CDR3 bases: TGCGCCAGCAGCGTGGGACTAGCGGTTAGCACAGATACGCAGTATTTT. It yields the protein CASSVGLAVSTDTQYF.

This chain joins TRBV2 and TRBJ2-6; 8 nucleotides agree with TRBD1. Germline loops: CDR1 SNHLY, CDR2 FYNNEI. The CDR3 spans 15 residues. The J segment lost 2 bases and the V segment lost 5 bases, leaving 2 bases of the junction unmatched. CDR3 in amino acids: CASSQDRAGANVLTF. DNA for the CDR3: TGTGCCAGCAGTCAGGACAGGGCTGGGGCCAACGTCCTGACTTTC. Together with reference TRBV2 and TRBJ2-6, the CDR3 gives the full variable domain: EPEVTQTPSHQVTQMGQEVILRCVPISNHLYFYWYRQILGQKVEFLVSFYNNEISEKSEIFDDQFSVERPDGSNFTLKIRSTKLEDSAMYFCASSQDRAGANVLTFGAGSRLTVL.

The CDR3 bases are TGTGCCAGCAGCTTGTGGCAGGGCTCCTACGAGCAGTACTTC. Translated: CASSLWQGSYEQYF. The chain is built from TRBV5-5 and TRBJ2-7; a possible D gene is TRBD1 (5 bases). The V end was cut by 1 base, the J end by 0 bases, with 8 bases between. CDR1 and CDR2 from the germline V gene are SGHKS and YYEKEE (reference sequence). The CDR3 runs 14 residues.

This chain connects TRBV30 to TRBJ2-5; D gene uncertain. Germline assignment: CDR1 GTSNPN and CDR2 SVGIG (reference sequence). Between the trimmed V and J ends, which lost 3 bases and 9 bases, there was a span of 14 bases. The CDR3 extends over 12 amino acids. Here the CDR3 reads CAWSPQAEAQYF. CDR3 nucleotides: TGTGCCTGGAGCCCGCAGGCTGAGGCCCAGTACTTC. The entire variable domain, with the rest obtained from reference TRBV30 and TRBJ2-5, is as follows: SQTIHQWPATLVQPVGSPLSLECTVEGTSNPNLYWYRQAAGRGLQLLFYSVGIGQISSEVPQNLSASRPQDRQFILSSKKLLLSDSGFYLCAWSPQAEAQYFGPGTRLLVL.

The V gene is TRBV15, the J gene TRBJ2-1, with D possibly being TRBD2 (5 bases). Trimming took off 1 base at V and 4 bases at J, with 8 bases between the two ends. Germline-derived CDR1 and CDR2 are LNHNV and YYDKDF (reference sequence). The CDR3 length is 14 residues. The CDR3 coding sequence is TGTGCCACCAGCAGAGGGACTCATTACAATGAGCAGTTCTTC. It is translated as CATSRGTHYNEQFF.

This chain uses TRBV19 with TRBJ1-1; no definite D call. The CDR3 runs to 16 residues. V was cut by 0 bases and J by 5 bases, with 16 bases left in between. Germline V CDR1 and CDR2: LNHDA, SQIVND (reference sequence). The CDR3 region has the DNA TGTGCCAGTAGTATAGATCCCCGGGGATTAAGGACTGAAGCTTTCTTT. This encodes CASSIDPRGLRTEAFF. The full variable domain, its missing parts supplied by reference TRBV19 and TRBJ1-1, is DGGITQSPKYLFRKEGQNVTLSCEQNLNHDAMYWYRQDPGQGLRLIYYSQIVNDFQKGDIAEGYSVSREKKESFPLTVTSAQKNPTAFYLCASSIDPRGLRTEAFFGQGTRLTVV.

The gene calls are TRBV7-2 and TRBJ2-7; 9 bases fit TRBD2. The V gene's germline CDR1 is SGHTA and CDR2 FQGNSA. Trimming removed 5 bases from V and 2 bases from J; junction bases left unmatched: 7. This CDR3 comprises 15 residues. In nucleotides, the CDR3 is TGTGCCAGCAGCCTTAGCGGGAGTAGCGCCTACGAGCAGTACTTC. This translates into CASSLSGSSAYEQYF. The full variable domain, completed using reference TRBV7-2 and TRBJ2-7, is GAGVSQSPSNKVTEKGKDVELRCDPISGHTALYWYRQSLGQGLEFLIYFQGNSAPDKSGLPSDRFSAERTGGSVSTLTIQRTQQEDSAVYLCASSLSGSSAYEQYFGPGTRLTVT.

The table lists this clone with many counts. The J gene is TRBJ2-1, the V gene TRBV20-1, with no clear D. Germline CDR1 DFQATT, CDR2 SNEGSKA (reference sequence). V was trimmed by 3 bases and J by 11 bases, leaving 5 bases between them. This CDR3 contains 9 residues. CDR3 sequence reads: CSARAQQFF. CDR3 sequence (DNA): TGCAGTGCTAGGGCCCAGCAGTTCTTC.

The rearrangement links TRBV27 to TRBJ1-1; the D gene is possibly TRBD1 (6 bases). The V gene's germline CDR1 is MNHEY and CDR2 SMNVEV (reference sequence). The CDR3 sequence is 14 residues long. With 3 bases removed from V and 10 bases from J, the gap between germline ends came to 18 bases. The CDR3 region has the DNA TGTGCCAGCAGTTTGGGGGGCAACGGGGTTGGAGCTTTCTTT. Translating gives CASSLGGNGVGAFF.

The chain recombines TRBV14 with TRBJ1-6; TRBD1 aligns across 7 bases. CDR1 is SGHDN and CDR2 is FVKESK in the germline V gene. V lost 4 bases to trimming and J lost 10 bases; unmatched junction nucleotides: 4. CDR3 size: 13 residues. CDR3 in DNA: TGTGCCAGCAGCCTGACAGGGCCCTCACCCCTCCACTTT. It specifies CASSLTGPSPLHF.

Only a few counts were recorded for this clone. This rearrangement joins TRBV27 to TRBJ1-2; 9 bases match TRBD1. CDR1 is MNHEY and CDR2 is SMNVEV in the germline V gene (reference sequence). The CDR3 is 14 residues long. The V gene end was trimmed by 7 bases and the J gene end by 7 bases; junction bases not matched to a gene: 10. Here the CDR3 DNA reads TGTGCCAGCACCACCAAAGCGACAGGGGGTGGCTACACCTTC. Translation: CASTTKATGGGYTF.

In the case of this clone: At the DNA level, this CDR3 is encoded by other sequences in the same sample as well. CDR3 in DNA: TGCAGTGCCAGCTCGCAAGAGACCCAGTACTTC. It yields the protein CSASSQETQYF. The chain is built from TRBV20-1 and TRBJ2-5; D ambiguous. Between the trimmed V and J ends, which lost 6 bases and 2 bases, there was a span of 7 bases. Germline values: CDR1 DFQATT, CDR2 SNEGSKA (reference sequence). This CDR3 has 11 residues.

This clone has just a few counts. The sample contains more than one DNA sequence encoding this CDR3. The V call is TRBV2, the J call TRBJ2-3; 7 bases are a match to TRBD1. Germline CDR1 and CDR2: SNHLY and FYNNEI. Losses at the gene ends were 5 bases for V and 0 bases for J; bases not matched to a gene: 5. This CDR3 has 15 amino acids. CDR3: CASSPDRASTDTQYF. In DNA, the CDR3 is TGTGCCAGCAGTCCCGACAGGGCTAGCACAGATACGCAGTATTTT.

The sample holds a few counts of this clone. V gene TRBV9 combines with J gene TRBJ1-5, with 8 bases identical to TRBD1. Germline V gene sequence: CDR1 SGDLS, CDR2 YYNGEE. V shed 4 bases and J 7 bases; nucleotides not matched to a gene: 10. The CDR3 extends over 15 amino acids. The CDR3 here is CASSQSTGENQPQHF. The DNA of the CDR3 is TGTGCCAGCAGCCAATCGACAGGGGAAAACCAGCCCCAGCATTTT. The full variable domain, with the rest looked up from reference TRBV9 and TRBJ1-5, is DSGVTQTPKHLITATGQRVTLRCSPRSGDLSVYWYQQSLDQGLQFLIQYYNGEERAKGNILERFSAQQFPDLHSELNLSSLELGDSALYFCASSQSTGENQPQHFGDGTRLSIL.

The chain combines TRBV4-2 with TRBJ2-3, with 8 bases matching TRBD2. Trimming at V came to 1 base and at J to 4 bases, leaving 7 bases not matched to a gene. The length of the CDR3 is 16 residues. Germline V lookup: CDR1 LGHNA, CDR2 YNFKEQ. CDR3 DNA: TGTGCCAGCAGCCAAGCGCAGCGGGGGAGGTCAGATACGCAGTATTTT. Amino acid sequence: CASSQAQRGRSDTQYF.

The rearrangement joins TRBV30 to TRBJ1-1; 8 bases are shared with TRBD1. Germline CDR1 and CDR2: GTSNPN and SVGIG (reference sequence). This CDR3 comprises 14 residues. The V gene end was trimmed by 3 bases and the J gene end by 5 bases; junction bases not matched to a gene: 8. As DNA, the CDR3 is TGTGCCTGGAGCCCCTCAGGGGGCCGGACTGAAGCTTTCTTT. Translated, it gives CAWSPSGGRTEAFF. Full variable domain (rest looked up from reference TRBV30 and TRBJ1-1): SQTIHQWPATLVQPVGSPLSLECTVEGTSNPNLYWYRQAAGRGLQLLFYSVGIGQISSEVPQNLSASRPQDRQFILSSKKLLLSDSGFYLCAWSPSGGRTEAFFGQGTRLTVV.

This clone was counted a single time. The chain recombines TRBV19 with TRBJ1-1; 7 nucleotides align to TRBD1. The CDR3 totals 17 residues. The V segment lost 5 bases and the J segment 0 bases; nucleotides outside the gene matches: 12. Looked up from germline, CDR1 is LNHDA and CDR2 is SQIVND (reference sequence). CDR3 in DNA: TGTGCCAGTAGTTCCCCTCCGGGACAGAAGATGAACACTGAAGCTTTCTTT. It yields the protein CASSSPPGQKMNTEAFF. The full variable domain, its missing parts supplied by reference TRBV19 and TRBJ1-1, is DGGITQSPKYLFRKEGQNVTLSCEQNLNHDAMYWYRQDPGQGLRLIYYSQIVNDFQKGDIAEGYSVSREKKESFPLTVTSAQKNPTAFYLCASSSPPGQKMNTEAFFGQGTRLTVV.

This clone has ten or more counts. The genes are TRBV29-1 and TRBJ2-3, with 8 nucleotides matching TRBD2. CDR3 length equals 13 residues. The ends lost 4 bases at V and 0 bases at J; junction bases unmatched: 0. Germline V lookup: CDR1 SQVTM, CDR2 ANQGSEA. Here the CDR3 DNA reads TGCAGCGTTGCTAGCGGGAGCACAGATACGCAGTATTTT. This gives the protein CSVASGSTDTQYF.